This is a list of T cell receptor beta chains from one sample in a study of OX40 agonist ivuxolimab in advanced cancers. Generated by immunoSEQ multiplex PCR, the TCRdb table keeps only in-frame clones and is missing some. Of roughly 110,000 clones listed, approximately 90% were seen once; the top ten hold 0.45% to 0.5%. The sample consisted of CD4+ or CD8+ T cells sorted from blood, taken in a trial of the OX40 agonist ivuxolimab. Every receptor here comes from an adult with an advanced solid tumor such as melanoma, head and neck, liver or kidney cancer. Each CDR3 is given with its conserved first and last residue.

V gene	J gene	CDR3 protein
TRBV6-6	TRBJ2-5	CASSYGQGQETQYF
TRBV27	TRBJ1-2	CASSRTEANYGYTF
TRBV6-1	TRBJ1-4	CASGGAGEKLFF
TRBV28	TRBJ1-3	CASLGGRNTIYF
TRBV5-4	TRBJ2-5	CASSLELAGAETQYF
TRBV11-2	TRBJ1-1	CASSLQLNTEAFF
TRBV20-1	TRBJ1-1	CSAPENTEAFF
TRBV30	TRBJ1-5	CAWSGSNQPQHF
TRBV4-2	TRBJ1-4	CASSPGGANEKLFF
TRBV19	TRBJ1-6	CASSADGRRGGPNSPLHF
TRBV4-2	TRBJ2-1	CASSHPSGANEQFF
TRBV18	NA	CASSPGLYEQYF
TRBV28	TRBJ2-7	CASFTSGTGSREQYF
TRBV6-6	TRBJ2-3	CSISFATDTQYF
TRBV7-9	TRBJ1-5	CASSLEGHQPQHF
TRBV6-5	TRBJ1-3	CASSLQGVNGNTIYF
TRBV29-1	TRBJ1-1	CSARQGTEAFF
TRBV7-8	TRBJ1-1	CASSLGPMNTEAFF
TRBV10-3	TRBJ2-3	CAISESNRGPDTQYF
TRBV5-1	TRBJ2-3	CASSPQKGAATDTQYF
TRBV6-1	TRBJ2-7	CASTPGQSYEQYF
TRBV2	TRBJ1-1	CASSEAGWNTEAFF
TRBV9	TRBJ2-2	CASSGHRDRGRIGKTGELFF
TRBV19	TRBJ1-5	CASSVDRGDQPQHF
TRBV7-2	TRBJ2-5	CASSAEETQYF
TRBV5-4	TRBJ2-1	CASSAGGLSSYNEQFF
TRBV7-3	TRBJ2-2	CASSSGGPNTGELFF
TRBV5-4	TRBJ2-7	CASSFPGQQTNEQYF